This T cell receptor beta chain is from a study of cytomegalovirus exposure and HLA in healthy donors. Each donor's status was that of a healthy bone marrow donor. With 60 Vbeta and 13 Jbeta primers, the PCR was carried out. Here immunoSEQ multiplex PCR was the method, and the copy in TCRdb shows in-frame clones only, minus some. Of more than 100,000 clones listed, roughly 71% are singletons. Study-level points and caveats: A later analysis linked a missense DCLRE1C variant to TCR beta V- and J-gene trimming. TCR beta sequences reportedly predicted most subjects' HLA-A and HLA-B alleles accurately.

The V gene's germline CDR1 is SSHAT and CDR2 FNYEAQ (reference sequence). The CDR3 is 13 residues long. As for this clone: Antigen specificity is unknown. An end of the junction does not agree with germline; a read error may underlie this.

The chain joins TRBV7-7 to TRBJ2-1, with 7 bases aligning to TRBD1. The TCR was taken from a woman between 35 and 50 years old in good health and CMV-seronegative. Sequencing was performed on PBMCs. Here the CDR3 DNA reads TGTGCTAGCAGCTTCGGACAGGCCAATGAGCAGTTCTTC. Translating gives CASSFGQANEQFF.